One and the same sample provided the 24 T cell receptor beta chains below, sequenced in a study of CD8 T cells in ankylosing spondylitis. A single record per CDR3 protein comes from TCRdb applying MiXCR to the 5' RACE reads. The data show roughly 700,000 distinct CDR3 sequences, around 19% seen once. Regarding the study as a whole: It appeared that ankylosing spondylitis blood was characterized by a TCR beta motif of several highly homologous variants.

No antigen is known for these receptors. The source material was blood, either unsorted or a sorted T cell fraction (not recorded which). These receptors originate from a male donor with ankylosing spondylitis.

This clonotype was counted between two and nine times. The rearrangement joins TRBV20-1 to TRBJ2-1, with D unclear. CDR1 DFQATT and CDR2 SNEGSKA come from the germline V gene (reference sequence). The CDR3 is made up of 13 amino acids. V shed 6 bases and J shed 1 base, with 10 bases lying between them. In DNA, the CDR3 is TGCAGTGCCCACTACCGATCCTACAATGAGCAGTTCTTC. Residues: CSAHYRSYNEQFF.

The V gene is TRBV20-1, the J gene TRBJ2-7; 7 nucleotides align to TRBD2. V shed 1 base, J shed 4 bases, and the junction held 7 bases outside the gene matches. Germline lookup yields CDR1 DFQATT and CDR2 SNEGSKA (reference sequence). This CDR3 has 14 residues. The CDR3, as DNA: TGCAGTGCTAGAGTCTCTAGCGGTGCTTACGAGCAGTACTTC. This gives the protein CSARVSSGAYEQYF.

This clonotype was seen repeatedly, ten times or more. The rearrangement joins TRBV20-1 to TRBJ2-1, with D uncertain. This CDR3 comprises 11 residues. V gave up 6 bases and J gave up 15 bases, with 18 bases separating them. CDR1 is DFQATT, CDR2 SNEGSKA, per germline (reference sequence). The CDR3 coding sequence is TGCAGTGCCCTCGTTGAGAACGTGCCGTTCTTC. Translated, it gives CSALVENVPFF.

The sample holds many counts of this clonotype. In nucleotides, the CDR3 is TGCGCCAGCAGCTTGGAGGGACAGGGGCAGCCCCAGCATTTT. Translation gives CASSLEGQGQPQHF. V gene TRBV5-1 combines with J gene TRBJ1-5, with TRBD1 matching 10 bases. CDR1 and CDR2 from the germline V gene are SGHRS and YFSETQ. CDR3 size: 14 residues. V shed 0 bases and J 7 bases; nucleotides not matched to a gene: 1.

CDR3 in amino acids: CASSSTGRGGAYGYTF. CDR3 in DNA: TGTGCCAGCAGCTCCACGGGCCGTGGAGGGGCCTATGGCTACACCTTC. The chain links TRBV12-3 or TRBV12-4 to TRBJ1-2; D is possibly TRBD1 (5 bases). V was clipped by 6 bases and J by 4 bases, with 21 bases between them. CDR3 length: 16 residues.

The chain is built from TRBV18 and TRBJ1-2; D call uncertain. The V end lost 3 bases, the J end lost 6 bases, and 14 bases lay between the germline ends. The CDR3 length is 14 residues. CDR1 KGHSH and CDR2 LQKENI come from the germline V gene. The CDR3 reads CASSPPQRSDGYTF. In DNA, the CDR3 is TGTGCCAGCTCACCGCCACAGAGGAGTGATGGCTACACCTTC.

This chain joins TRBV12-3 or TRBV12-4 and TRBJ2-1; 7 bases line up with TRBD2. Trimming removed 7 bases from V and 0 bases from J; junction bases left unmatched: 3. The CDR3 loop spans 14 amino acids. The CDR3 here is CASTGTTSYNEQFF. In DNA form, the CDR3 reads TGTGCCAGCACCGGGACTACCTCCTACAATGAGCAGTTCTTC.

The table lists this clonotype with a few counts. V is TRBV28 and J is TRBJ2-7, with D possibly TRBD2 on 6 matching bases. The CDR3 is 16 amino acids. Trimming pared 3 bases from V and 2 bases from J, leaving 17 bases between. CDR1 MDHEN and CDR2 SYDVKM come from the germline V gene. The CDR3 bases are TGTGCCAGCAGTTTGGGGCTCGGCAGGGAGGCCTACGAGCAGTACTTC. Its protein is CASSLGLGREAYEQYF.

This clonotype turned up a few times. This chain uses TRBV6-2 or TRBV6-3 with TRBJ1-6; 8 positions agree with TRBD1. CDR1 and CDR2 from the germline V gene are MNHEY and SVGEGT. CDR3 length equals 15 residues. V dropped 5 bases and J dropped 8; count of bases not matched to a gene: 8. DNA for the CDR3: TGTGCCAGCAGTCCCCAGGACAGGGATGATTCACCCCTCCACTTT. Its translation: CASSPQDRDDSPLHF.

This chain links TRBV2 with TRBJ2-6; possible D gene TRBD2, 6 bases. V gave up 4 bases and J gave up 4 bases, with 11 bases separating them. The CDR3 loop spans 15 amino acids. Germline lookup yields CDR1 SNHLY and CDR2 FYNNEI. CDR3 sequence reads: CASSGAGTGANVLTF. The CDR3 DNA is TGTGCCAGCAGTGGAGCGGGTACAGGGGCCAACGTCCTGACTTTC.

In DNA, the CDR3 is TGTGCCAGCAGTTTATCGGGGAGGGTAGCGGGGCTCGAGCAGTACTTC. Protein sequence: CASSLSGRVAGLEQYF. This chain connects TRBV27 to TRBJ2-7; TRBD2 aligns across 8 bases. The J segment lost 6 bases and the V segment lost 0 bases, leaving 10 bases of the junction unmatched. Germline V lookup: CDR1 MNHEY, CDR2 SMNVEV (reference sequence). This CDR3 is 16 amino acids long.

Here the CDR3 reads CASSQDLSGTATHF. The CDR3 nucleotides read TGCGCCAGCAGCCAAGATCTGTCCGGGACGGCGACTCATTTT. The chain recombines TRBV4-3 with TRBJ1-5; perhaps TRBD1 as D (5 bases). This CDR3 is 14 amino acids long. With 0 bases removed from V and 16 bases from J, the gap between germline ends came to 19 bases. Germline CDR1 and CDR2: LGHNA and YSLEER.

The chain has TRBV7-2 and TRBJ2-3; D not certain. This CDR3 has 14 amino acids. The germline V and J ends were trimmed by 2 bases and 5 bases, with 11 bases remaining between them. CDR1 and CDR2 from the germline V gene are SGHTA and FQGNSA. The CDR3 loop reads CASSLWVSQDTQYF. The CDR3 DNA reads TGTGCCAGCAGCTTATGGGTTAGTCAAGATACGCAGTATTTT. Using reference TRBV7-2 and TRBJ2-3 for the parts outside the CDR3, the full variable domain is GAGVSQSPSNKVTEKGKDVELRCDPISGHTALYWYRQSLGQGLEFLIYFQGNSAPDKSGLPSDRFSAERTGGSVSTLTIQRTQQEDSAVYLCASSLWVSQDTQYFGPGTRLTVL.

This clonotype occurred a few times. CDR3: CASSLSTKKYNEQFF. Written as DNA, the CDR3 is TGTGCCAGCAGTTTATCGACGAAAAAATACAATGAGCAGTTCTTC. This chain links TRBV27 with TRBJ2-1; D unclear. Trimming cost V 0 bases and J 4 bases, with 10 bases left between them. This CDR3 is 15 amino acids long. In germline, CDR1 is MNHEY, CDR2 SMNVEV (reference sequence).

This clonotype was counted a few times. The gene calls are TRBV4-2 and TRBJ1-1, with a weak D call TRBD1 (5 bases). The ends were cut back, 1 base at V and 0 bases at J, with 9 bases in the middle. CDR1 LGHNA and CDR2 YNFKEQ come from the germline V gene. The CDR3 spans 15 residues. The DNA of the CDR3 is TGTGCCAGCAGCCAAGGGGACGGGGTGAACACTGAAGCTTTCTTT. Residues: CASSQGDGVNTEAFF.

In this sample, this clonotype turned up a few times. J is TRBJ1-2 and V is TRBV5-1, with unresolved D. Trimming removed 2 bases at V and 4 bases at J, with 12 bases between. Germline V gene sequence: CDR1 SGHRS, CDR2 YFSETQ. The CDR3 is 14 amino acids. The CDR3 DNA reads TGCGCCAGCAGCTTAACCCCGGCAAGCTATGGCTACACCTTC. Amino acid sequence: CASSLTPASYGYTF.

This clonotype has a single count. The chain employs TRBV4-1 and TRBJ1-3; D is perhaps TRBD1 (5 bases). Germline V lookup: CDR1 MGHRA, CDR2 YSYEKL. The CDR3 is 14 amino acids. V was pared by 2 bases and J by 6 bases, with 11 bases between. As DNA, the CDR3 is TGCGCCAGCAGCCAAAGAGGGGACCTAAACACCATATATTTT. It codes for CASSQRGDLNTIYF.

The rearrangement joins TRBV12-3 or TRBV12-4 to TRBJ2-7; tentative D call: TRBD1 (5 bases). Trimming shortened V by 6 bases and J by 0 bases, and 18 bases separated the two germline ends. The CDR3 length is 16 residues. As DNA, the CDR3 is TGTGCCAGCAGCCCAGGGTCTCAGGGATTCTCCTACGAGCAGTACTTC. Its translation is CASSPGSQGFSYEQYF.

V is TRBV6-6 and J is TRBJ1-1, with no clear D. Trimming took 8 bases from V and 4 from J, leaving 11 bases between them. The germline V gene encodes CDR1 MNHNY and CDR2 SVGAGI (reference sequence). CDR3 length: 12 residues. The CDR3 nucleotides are TGTGCCAGCGGAAAAACGTCCACTGAAGCTTTCTTT. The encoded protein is CASGKTSTEAFF.

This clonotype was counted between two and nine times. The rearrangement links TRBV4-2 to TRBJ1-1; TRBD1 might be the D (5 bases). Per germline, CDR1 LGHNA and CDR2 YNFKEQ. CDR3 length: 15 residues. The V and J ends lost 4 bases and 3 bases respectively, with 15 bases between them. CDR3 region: CASSPGGGSHTEAFF. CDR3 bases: TGTGCCAGCAGCCCGGGGGGGGGGTCGCACACTGAAGCTTTCTTT.

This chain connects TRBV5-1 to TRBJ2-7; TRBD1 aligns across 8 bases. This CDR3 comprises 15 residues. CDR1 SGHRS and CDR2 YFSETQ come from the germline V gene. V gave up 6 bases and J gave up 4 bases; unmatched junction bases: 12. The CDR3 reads CASNGGQGPAYEQYF. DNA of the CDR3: TGCGCCAGCAACGGAGGACAGGGTCCAGCTTACGAGCAGTACTTC. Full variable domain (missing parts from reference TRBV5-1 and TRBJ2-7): KAGVTQTPRYLIKTRGQQVTLSCSPISGHRSVSWYQQTPGQGLQFLFEYFSETQRNKGNFPGRFSGRQFSNSRSEMNVSTLELGDSALYLCASNGGQGPAYEQYFGPGTRLTVT.

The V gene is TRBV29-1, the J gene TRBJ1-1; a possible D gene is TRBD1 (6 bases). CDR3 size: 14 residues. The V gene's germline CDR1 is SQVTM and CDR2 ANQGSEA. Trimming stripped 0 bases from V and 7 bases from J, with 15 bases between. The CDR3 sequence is CSVEDVRDIGEAFF. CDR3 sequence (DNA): TGCAGCGTTGAAGATGTTCGGGACATCGGTGAAGCTTTCTTT.

DNA of the CDR3: TGTGCCAGCAGCCGGGACACTGGCGCTGGAAACACCATATATTTT. The encoded protein is CASSRDTGAGNTIYF. The rearrangement uses TRBV7-2 and TRBJ1-3, with D perhaps matching TRBD1 (6 bases). Germline CDR1 reads SGHTA; CDR2 reads FQGNSA. The CDR3 extends over 15 amino acids. V was clipped by 5 bases and J by 2 bases, with 13 bases between them.

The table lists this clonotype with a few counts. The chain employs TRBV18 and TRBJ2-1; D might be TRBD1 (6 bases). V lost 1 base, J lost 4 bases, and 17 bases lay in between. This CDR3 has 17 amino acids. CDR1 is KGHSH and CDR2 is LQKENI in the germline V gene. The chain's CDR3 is CASSPRDIRHTYNEQFF. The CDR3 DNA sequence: TGTGCCAGCTCACCACGGGACATCCGACACACGTACAATGAGCAGTTCTTC.